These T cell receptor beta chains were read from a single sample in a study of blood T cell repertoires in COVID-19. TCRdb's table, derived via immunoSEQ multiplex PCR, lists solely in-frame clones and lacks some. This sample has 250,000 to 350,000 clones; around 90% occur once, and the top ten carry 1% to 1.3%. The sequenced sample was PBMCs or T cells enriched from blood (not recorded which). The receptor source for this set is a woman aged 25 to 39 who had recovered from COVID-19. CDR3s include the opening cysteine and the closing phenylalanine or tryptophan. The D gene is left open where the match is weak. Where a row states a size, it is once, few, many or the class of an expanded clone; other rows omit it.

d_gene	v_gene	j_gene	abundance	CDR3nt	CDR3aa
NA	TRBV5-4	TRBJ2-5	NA	TGTGCCAGCACCCCGGGTGGCCCTCGAGAGACCCAGTACTTC	CASTPGGPRETQYF
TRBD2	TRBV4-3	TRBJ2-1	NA	TGCGCCAGCAGCCTCGGACTAGGTCCACACAATGAGCAGTTCTTC	CASSLGLGPHNEQFF
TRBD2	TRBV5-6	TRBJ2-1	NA	TGTGCCAGCAGCCCCGGAGGGCTAGCGGGAGGAAGTTACAATGAGCAGTTCTTC	CASSPGGLAGGSYNEQFF
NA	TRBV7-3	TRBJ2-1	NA	TGTGCCAGCAGCCCCATTTCTGCGACAGATTACAATGAGCAGTTCTTC	CASSPISATDYNEQFF
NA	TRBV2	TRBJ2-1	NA	TGTGCCAGCAAAAAGAGCTCCTACAATGAGCAGTTCTTC	CASKKSSYNEQFF
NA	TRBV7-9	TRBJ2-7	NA	TGTGCCAGCAGCTTAGAACAGAGCTCCTACGAGCAGTACTTC	CASSLEQSSYEQYF
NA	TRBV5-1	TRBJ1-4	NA	TGCGCCAGCAGCCGTTCGACAGCCACTGAAAAACTGTTTTTT	CASSRSTATEKLFF
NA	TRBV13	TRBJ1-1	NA	TGTGCCAGCAGCTTAGGTCAGGGGATTGAAGCTTTCTTT	CASSLGQGIEAFF
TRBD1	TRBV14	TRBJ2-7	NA	TGTGCCAGCAGCCAGGTGGGACAGGGGCACCACGAGCAGTACTTC	CASSQVGQGHHEQYF
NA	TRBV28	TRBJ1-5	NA	TGTGCCAGCAGCAGCGGGGGGAGCAATCAGCCCCAGCATTTT	CASSSGGSNQPQHF
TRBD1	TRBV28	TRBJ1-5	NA	TGTGCCAGCAGTTTCAGGGGGGACCAGCCCCAGCATTTT	CASSFRGDQPQHF
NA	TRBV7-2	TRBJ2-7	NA	TGTGCCAGCAGCTTTTATCAGGGGCAGAACGAGCAGTACTTC	CASSFYQGQNEQYF
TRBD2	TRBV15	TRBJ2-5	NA	TGTGCCACCAGCAGAGCGGGGGGAGATGGCCAAGAGACCCAGTACTTC	CATSRAGGDGQETQYF
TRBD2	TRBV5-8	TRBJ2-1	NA	TGTGCCAGCAGCTCCAGAACGACTAGCGGCTACAATGAGCAGTTCTTC	CASSSRTTSGYNEQFF
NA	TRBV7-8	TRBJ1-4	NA	TGTGCCAGCAGCCTGGGGCTAACAACTAATGAAAAACTGTTTTTT	CASSLGLTTNEKLFF
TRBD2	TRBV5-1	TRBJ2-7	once	TGCGCCAGCAGCTTGGGGACTAGCGGCACAAGCTCCTACGAGCAGTACTTC	CASSLGTSGTSSYEQYF
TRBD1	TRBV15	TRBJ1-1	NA	TGTGCCACCAGCAGAGATAACAGGGGGACTTTCTTT	CATSRDNRGTFF
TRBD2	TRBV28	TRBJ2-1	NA	TGTGCCAGCAGTTTTCAGTTCGGAGCGGGAGAGGACGAGCAGTTCTTC	CASSFQFGAGEDEQFF
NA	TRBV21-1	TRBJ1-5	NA	TGTGCCAGCACCGAAAACTGCCGGGACAGGGGGCTTCAGCCCCAGCATTTT	CASTENCRDRGLQPQHF
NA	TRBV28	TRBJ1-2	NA	TGTGCCGGATATTCGAGGAGTAACTATGGCTACACCTTC	CAGYSRSNYGYTF
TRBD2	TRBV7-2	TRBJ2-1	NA	TGTGCCAGCAGCCTCGCCGGACTAGAATACAATGAGCAGTTCTTC	CASSLAGLEYNEQFF
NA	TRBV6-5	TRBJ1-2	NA	TGTGCCAGCAGTTACAATACAGCGGCCACCTATGGCTACACCTTC	CASSYNTAATYGYTF
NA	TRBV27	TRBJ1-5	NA	TGTGCCAGCAGTTTATCGGGGGGGAATCAGCCCCAGCATTTT	CASSLSGGNQPQHF
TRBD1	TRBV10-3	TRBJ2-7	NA	TGTGCCATCAGCTCAAATCTGGGACAGGGAGAGTACGAGCAGTACTTC	CAISSNLGQGEYEQYF
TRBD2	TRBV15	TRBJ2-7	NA	TGTGCCACCAGCAGGGGGACTAGCGGCACATACGAGCAGTACTTC	CATSRGTSGTYEQYF
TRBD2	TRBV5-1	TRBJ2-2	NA	TGCGCCAGCAGCTTGGAGCCCCGTGCTAGCGGGAGCGGCGGGGAGCTGTTTTTT	CASSLEPRASGSGGELFF
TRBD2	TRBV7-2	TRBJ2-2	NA	TGTGCCAGCAGCCCACCCCTAGCGGGAGGCGGGGAGCTGTTTTTT	CASSPPLAGGGELFF
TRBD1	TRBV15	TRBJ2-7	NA	TGTGCCACCAGCCCCACTCGGGGACAGGGGGGTTACGAGCAGTACTTC	CATSPTRGQGGYEQYF
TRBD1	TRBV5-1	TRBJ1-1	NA	TGCGCCAGCAGCTCCGGACAGGGGATGAGGAACACTGAAGCTTTCTTT	CASSSGQGMRNTEAFF
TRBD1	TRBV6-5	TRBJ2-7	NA	TGTGCCAGCAGTTCCTTCAGGGGGCCGGAAAACGAGCAGTACTTC	CASSSFRGPENEQYF
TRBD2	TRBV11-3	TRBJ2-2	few	TGTGCCAGCAGCTTAGGGGCTAGCGGGAGCACCGGGGAGCTGTTTTTT	CASSLGASGSTGELFF
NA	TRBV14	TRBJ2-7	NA	TGTGCCAGCAGCCAAGATGGCCCCGTTGGCAGCTCCTACGAGCAGTACTTC	CASSQDGPVGSSYEQYF
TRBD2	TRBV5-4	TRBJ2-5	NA	TGTGCCAGCAGCCCACTAGCGGCCCAAGAGACCCAGTACTTC	CASSPLAAQETQYF
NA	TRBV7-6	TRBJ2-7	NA	TGTGCCAGCAGCTTAGTCCCCAATGGCAGGGCCGAGCAGTACTTC	CASSLVPNGRAEQYF
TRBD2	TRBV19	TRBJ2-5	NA	TGTGCCAGTACCCCCAGACTAGCGGGAGCTGGGGAGACCCAGTACTTC	CASTPRLAGAGETQYF
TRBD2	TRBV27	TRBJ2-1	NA	TGTGCCAGCTCACTGCGCGCGGGGACTAGCTTAAAAGGTGGTAATGAGCAGTTCTTC	CASSLRAGTSLKGGNEQFF
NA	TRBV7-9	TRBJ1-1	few	TGTGCCAGCAGCTTAAGACAGGCTAGAACGCTGAACACTGAAGCTTTCTTT	CASSLRQARTLNTEAFF
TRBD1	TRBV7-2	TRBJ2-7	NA	TGTGCCAGCAGCTCCGACAGGGGGCGGTACGAGCAGTACTTC	CASSSDRGRYEQYF
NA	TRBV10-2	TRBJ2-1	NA	TGCGCCAGCAGTGATGTGAGGGCTGGTGAGCAGTTCTTC	CASSDVRAGEQFF
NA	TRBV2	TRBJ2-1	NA	TGTGCCAGCAGTGTACTATTGGAGCAGTTCTTC	CASSVLLEQFF
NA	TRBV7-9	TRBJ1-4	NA	TGTGCCAGCAGCTCCGAACAGGGATCTAATGAAAAACTGTTTTTT	CASSSEQGSNEKLFF
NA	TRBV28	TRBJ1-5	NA	TGTGCCAGCAGTTTAGGAGGGAGCAATCAGCCCCAGCATTTT	CASSLGGSNQPQHF
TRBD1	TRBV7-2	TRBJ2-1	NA	TGTGCCAGCAGCTGGAAACAGGGGGCCATCGATGAGCAGTTCTTC	CASSWKQGAIDEQFF
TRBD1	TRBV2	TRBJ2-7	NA	TGTGCCAGCATCCCCCGGGACAGGTCCTACGAGCAGTACTTC	CASIPRDRSYEQYF
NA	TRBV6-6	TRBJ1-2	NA	TGTGCCAGCAGTTACTCCGTTACGGTTAACTATGGCTACACCTTC	CASSYSVTVNYGYTF
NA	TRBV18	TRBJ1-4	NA	TGTGCCAGCTCACCCACGACACAGGGCGAAAAACTGTTTTTT	CASSPTTQGEKLFF
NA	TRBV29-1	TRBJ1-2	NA	TGCAGCGTTGAAGTGAGGGTTGGTGGCTACACCTTC	CSVEVRVGGYTF
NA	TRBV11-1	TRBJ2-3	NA	TGTGCCAGCAGCTCTTCCCGGGGTAGCACAGATACGCAGTATTTT	CASSSSRGSTDTQYF
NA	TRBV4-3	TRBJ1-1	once	TGCGCCAGCAGCCAAGATCAGGCAGCTTCAAGCACTGAAGCTTTCTTT	CASSQDQAASSTEAFF
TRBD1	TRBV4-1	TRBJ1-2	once	TGCGCCAGCAGCCAGACAGGGGGCGCATCCTATGGCTACACCTTC	CASSQTGGASYGYTF
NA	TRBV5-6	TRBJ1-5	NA	TGTGCCAGCAGCAATAGTGAACGTCAGCCCCAGCATTTT	CASSNSERQPQHF
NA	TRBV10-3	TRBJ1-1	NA	TGTGCCATCAGTACCGGGACACTATACGGCACTGAAGCTTTCTTT	CAISTGTLYGTEAFF